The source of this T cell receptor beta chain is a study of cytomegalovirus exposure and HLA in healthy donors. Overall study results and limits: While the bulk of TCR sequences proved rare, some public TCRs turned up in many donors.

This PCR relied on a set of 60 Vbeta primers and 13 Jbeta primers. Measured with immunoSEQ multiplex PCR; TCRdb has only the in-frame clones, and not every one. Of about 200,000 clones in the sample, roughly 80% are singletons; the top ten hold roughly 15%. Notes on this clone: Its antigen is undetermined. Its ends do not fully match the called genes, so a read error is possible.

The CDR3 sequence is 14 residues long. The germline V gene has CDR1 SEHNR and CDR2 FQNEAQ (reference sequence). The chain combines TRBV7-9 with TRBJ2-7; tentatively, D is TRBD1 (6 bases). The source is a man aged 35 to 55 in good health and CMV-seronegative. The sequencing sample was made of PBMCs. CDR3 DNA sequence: TGTTCCAGCAGCTTCGGACAGAGGGCCTACGAGCAGTACTTC. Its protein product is CSSSFGQRAYEQYF.